The rows below give T cell receptor beta chains drawn from one sample of a study of blood T cells in healthy people across ages. Via MiXCR, TCRdb re-called the 5' RACE reads, giving one row per CDR3 protein. The data hold fewer than 900,000 distinct CDR3 sequences, with about 37% observed a single time. Sequenced sample: blood. Receptor source: a man between 18 and 35 years old in good health. Both conserved end residues are part of each CDR3. A D gene is named only where the DNA matches it firmly. Part of the rows lack a size; the others show once, few, many or a class for expanded clones.

clone_size j_call v_call d_call cdr3_nt cdr3_aa
- TRBJ1-1 TRBV7-2 - TGTGCCAGCAGCTCCCCACAGGGAATGAACAATGAAGCTTTCTTT CASSSPQGMNNEAFF
- TRBJ1-2 TRBV10-3 TRBD1 TGTGCCATCTCCGACAGGGGGGTTAATGACTATGGCTACACCTTC CAISDRGVNDYGYTF
- TRBJ2-7 TRBV6-6 TRBD1 TGTGCCAGCAGTTACGTGGGACAGCTCTCCTACGAGCAGTACTTC CASSYVGQLSYEQYF
many TRBJ1-2 TRBV2 TRBD1 TGTGCCAGCAGTCCGGGACAGGGGGTGGGTGGCTACACCTTC CASSPGQGVGGYTF
- TRBJ2-3 TRBV7-2 TRBD2 TGTGTCAGCAGCCTCAAACTAGCGGGGACAGATACGCAGTATTTT CVSSLKLAGTDTQYF
- TRBJ2-3 TRBV7-2 TRBD1 TGTGCCAGCAGCTTACCGTGGACAGGCCCTATCGAATTCACAGATACGCAGTATTTT CASSLPWTGPIEFTDTQYF
- TRBJ1-3 TRBV5-1 TRBD1 TGCGCCAGCAGCTTGGGACAGGGACCCCCTGGAAACACCATATATTTT CASSLGQGPPGNTIYF
- TRBJ2-1 TRBV9 - TGTGTCAGCAGCGTCCAGGGAAATGAGCAGTTCTTC CVSSVQGNEQFF
- TRBJ1-6 TRBV4-1 TRBD1 TGCGCCAGCAGCCAAAAGACAGGGCGTGAGAATTCACCCCTCCACTTT CASSQKTGRENSPLHF
- TRBJ1-1 TRBV5-1 - TGCGCCAGCAGCACAGGCCCCGGGAGCACTGAAGCTTTCTTT CASSTGPGSTEAFF
- TRBJ2-7 TRBV2 - TGTGCCAGCAGTGAAGCGGGTATGAGAGGAGGGAACGAGCAGTACTTC CASSEAGMRGGNEQYF
- TRBJ2-1 TRBV20-1 - TGCAGTGCTAGAAATGCCGCGGAAGAGCAGTTCTTC CSARNAAEEQFF
- TRBJ1-2 TRBV12-3/TRBV12-4 - TGTGCCGATAGGGCCCATAACTATGGCTACACCTTC CADRAHNYGYTF
- TRBJ1-1 TRBV5-5 TRBD1 TGTGCCAGCACCAGACAGGGGTTCGCTGAAGCTTTCTTT CASTRQGFAEAFF
- TRBJ2-4 TRBV6-5 - TGTGCCAGCAGTTACTCTCCGGGACCATACAATGAGCAGTACTTC CASSYSPGPYNEQYF
- TRBJ2-7 TRBV6-2/TRBV6-3 - TGTGCCAGCAGTTACCATCCGACGCGCACGCTTTTAGAGCAGTACTTC CASSYHPTRTLLEQYF
once TRBJ2-7 TRBV7-9 - TGTGCCAGCAGCCCCCGGGGGTTTGAGCAGTACTTC CASSPRGFEQYF
- TRBJ1-5 TRBV7-2 - TGTGCCAGCACACAACAGGGAGGGGGCAATCAGCCCCAGCATTTT CASTQQGGGNQPQHF
few TRBJ1-1 TRBV25-1 - TGTGCCAGCAGCCGGGCTACGAACACTGAAGCTTTCTTT CASSRATNTEAFF
- TRBJ2-3 TRBV20-1 TRBD2 TGCTGTGCTAGGGTGACTAGCACCTACACAGATACGCAGTATTTT CCARVTSTYTDTQYF
- TRBJ2-7 TRBV5-1 TRBD2 TGCGCCAGCAGCCGGGAGGCGGACGGGAACGAGCAGTACTTC CASSREADGNEQYF
- TRBJ1-4 TRBV4-2 TRBD1 TGTGCCAGCAGCTTCGGGAGGGGGCTGGTTAATGAAAAACTGTTTTTT CASSFGRGLVNEKLFF
- TRBJ2-2 TRBV5-4 TRBD1 TGTGCCAGCAGCCTGGACAGGGCCCCTCGGGGGGAGCTGTTTTTT CASSLDRAPRGELFF
- TRBJ2-5 TRBV12-3/TRBV12-4 TRBD1 TGTGCCAGCAGTTTTTCCGGGACAGTGCGGCGGGAGACCCAGTACTTC CASSFSGTVRRETQYF
- TRBJ2-3 TRBV7-2 TRBD2 TGTGCCAGCAGCCCCCCTCAACTAGCGGGGGCGGATACGCAGTATTTT CASSPPQLAGADTQYF
- TRBJ1-6 TRBV7-9 - TGTGCCAGCAGCGGGCGGCCCGGGTCCTATAATTCACCCCTCCACTTT CASSGRPGSYNSPLHF
- TRBJ2-3 TRBV20-1 - TGCAGTGCTGGAGATCTCTATCGGGATACGCAGTATTTT CSAGDLYRDTQYF
- TRBJ2-5 TRBV27 TRBD2 TGTGCCAGCTGTAGCGGGGGCCACCAAGAGACCCAGTACTTC CASCSGGHQETQYF
- TRBJ2-2 TRBV7-2 TRBD2 TGTGCCAGCAGCTCAACGGGGGGGCCTGGTAGCGGGGAGCTGTTTTTT CASSSTGGPGSGELFF
few TRBJ1-6 TRBV15 - TGTGCCACCAGCAGAGATATCCAGGGAGGGGTCTATAATTCACCCCTCCACTTT CATSRDIQGGVYNSPLHF
- TRBJ2-7 TRBV18 TRBD1 TGTGTCAGCTCGGGACAGGGACCAAACAATGAGCAGTACTTC CVSSGQGPNNEQYF
few TRBJ1-1 TRBV30 - TGTGCCTGGAGTCGCGGGGGGCGGACTGAAGCTTTCTTT CAWSRGGRTEAFF
- TRBJ2-7 TRBV7-3 TRBD2 TGTGCCAGCAGCCCCCAGGGCAGCGGGGGTTACAATGAGCAGTACTTC CASSPQGSGGYNEQYF
- TRBJ2-7 TRBV6-2/TRBV6-3 - TGTGCCAGCAGTTACTCGGGGACTCTGCACCTCTTCTACGAGCAGTACTTC CASSYSGTLHLFYEQYF
- TRBJ1-5 TRBV12-3/TRBV12-4 TRBD1 TGTGCCAGCAGTTCGACAGGGCCCCATTATAGCAATCAGCCCCAGCATTTT CASSSTGPHYSNQPQHF
few TRBJ2-1 TRBV5-1 TRBD1 TGCGCCAGCAGTGTTCTAGGGGGCCAAGATGAGCAGTTCTTC CASSVLGGQDEQFF
few TRBJ2-7 TRBV28 TRBD1 TGTGCCAGCAGGGGACAGGGTGCCTACGAGCAGTACTTC CASRGQGAYEQYF
many TRBJ2-1 TRBV20-1 TRBD2 TGCAGTGCTAGAGATGTCCTAGCGGGGGGTGAGCAGTTCTTC CSARDVLAGGEQFF
- TRBJ1-1 TRBV29-1 - TGCAGCGTTGGACAGAAGAACACTGAAGCTTTCTTT CSVGQKNTEAFF
few TRBJ2-1 TRBV20-1 - TGCAGTGCCCCAAGAACAGTTGGGAACAATGAGCAGTTCTTC CSAPRTVGNNEQFF
- TRBJ1-1 TRBV27 - TGTGCCAGCAGTTTAAGAGGCGGTGTAGTGCGGGCTTTCTTT CASSLRGGVVRAFF
- TRBJ2-3 TRBV12-3/TRBV12-4 - TGTGCCAGCAGTTTAGCTTTCGGGGAAAGCGCAGATACGCAGTATTTT CASSLAFGESADTQYF
- TRBJ2-7 TRBV20-1 TRBD2 TGCAGTGCTCAGACTAGCGGATGGGGTGAGCAGTACTTC CSAQTSGWGEQYF
- TRBJ1-6 TRBV6-5 - TGTGCCAGCAGTTTTGACAGTCTCCATTCACCCCTCCACTTT CASSFDSLHSPLHF
- TRBJ2-1 TRBV28 - TGTGCCAGCAGGGGGGCCATCTACAATGAGCAGTTCTTC CASRGAIYNEQFF
- TRBJ2-2 TRBV20-1 TRBD2 TGCAGTGTAGAGGCGGGAGGAACCGGGGAGCTGTTTTTT CSVEAGGTGELFF
few TRBJ1-1 TRBV10-3 - TGTGCCATCAGTGAGACAGGGCGAGACGCTGAAGCTTTCTTT CAISETGRDAEAFF
- TRBJ2-7 TRBV11-1 - TGTGCCAGCAGCTTAGCGAGGGGACGGGTCGCCTACAATGAGCAGTACTTC CASSLARGRVAYNEQYF
- TRBJ2-3 TRBV20-1 TRBD2 TGCAGTGCTAGAGACCTGGGACTAGCCGCATCAGATACGCAGTATTTT CSARDLGLAASDTQYF
- TRBJ2-1 TRBV20-1 TRBD2 TGCAGTGCTGGGGTCGTGGAGGCGGGGGGGAACAATGAGCAGTTCTTC CSAGVVEAGGNNEQFF
- TRBJ2-5 TRBV15 - TGTGCCACCAGCAGCCGGATGGAGACCCAGTACTTC CATSSRMETQYF
- TRBJ2-3 TRBV12-3/TRBV12-4 - TGTGCCAGCAGTTCCGTCGGCGCAGATACGCAGTATTTT CASSSVGADTQYF
few TRBJ2-7 TRBV11-2 TRBD1 TGTGCCAGCAGGTTACTCCGGGACAGGGGACACGAGCAGTACTTC CASRLLRDRGHEQYF
many TRBJ1-2 TRBV20-1 TRBD1 TGCAGTGCTAGAGAGCCGGGACAGTTCTCTGGCTACACCTTC CSAREPGQFSGYTF
- TRBJ1-2 TRBV6-5 - TGTGCCAGCAGTTTCCAGGGGTGGTCGGATGGCTACACCTTC CASSFQGWSDGYTF
- TRBJ2-5 TRBV12-3/TRBV12-4 TRBD1 TGTGCCAGCAGCCCGCCCCGACAGGGGTTGGAGGAGACCCAGTACTTC CASSPPRQGLEETQYF
once TRBJ2-5 TRBV5-1 - TGCGCCAGCAGCTTGGCCGGTGGATCTTTGTATTACAATGAGCAGTACTTC CASSLAGGSLYYNEQYF
- TRBJ2-1 TRBV5-1 - TGCGCCAGCAGCAGAGGGGATCTGCCCGAACATGAGCAGTTCTTC CASSRGDLPEHEQFF
- TRBJ2-1 TRBV27 TRBD2 TGTGCCAGCAGTTCACCGGGACTAGCGGGGGGGCTCAAGGATGAGCAGTTCTTC CASSSPGLAGGLKDEQFF
many TRBJ2-1 TRBV29-1 - TGCAGCGTTGCGGGGGCTTCGACCTACAATGAGCAGTTCTTC CSVAGASTYNEQFF